The rows below give T cell receptor beta chains drawn from one sample of a study of beta chain features in type 1 diabetes. TCRdb keeps only in-frame clones here, not all; method: immunoSEQ multiplex PCR. The repertoire holds under 900,000 clones, with about 17% as singletons. The sample was naive CD4+ T cells from blood. All receptors derive from a woman aged 18-29 years in good health. Each CDR3 is given with its conserved first and last residue. Fields, in order: CDR3 DNA, CDR3 protein, clone size, V gene, D gene, CDR3 length, J gene. D genes are given only for firm matches. Part of the rows lack a size; the others show once, few, many or a class for expanded clones.

CDR3 DNA: TGTGCCAGCACCCCAGGACAGGGTTTTTCTCGCTACACCTTC
CDR3 protein: CASTPGQGFSRYTF
clone size: few
V gene: TRBV7-9
D gene: TRBD1
CDR3 length: 14
J gene: TRBJ1-2

CDR3 DNA: TGTGCCAGCACACAGGGAAGGTCACCCCTCCACTTT
CDR3 protein: CASTQGRSPLHF
clone size: few
V gene: TRBV6-1
D gene: -
CDR3 length: 12
J gene: TRBJ1-6

CDR3 DNA: TGTGCCAGCAGCCGGCGGAGGGGGCTTGAAGAGACCCAGTACTTC
CDR3 protein: CASSRRRGLEETQYF
clone size: -
V gene: TRBV5-6
D gene: -
CDR3 length: 15
J gene: TRBJ2-5

CDR3 DNA: TGTGCCAGCAGCTTGACTATTAGGGGGGAGCAGTACTTC
CDR3 protein: CASSLTIRGEQYF
clone size: -
V gene: TRBV5-6
D gene: -
CDR3 length: 13
J gene: TRBJ2-7

CDR3 DNA: TGTGCCAGCAGTCGTGGGGGCATTCGCACAGATACGCAGTATTTT
CDR3 protein: CASSRGGIRTDTQYF
clone size: -
V gene: TRBV2
D gene: -
CDR3 length: 15
J gene: TRBJ2-3

CDR3 DNA: TGTGCCAGCAAAGAAGACAGTTCTAATTATGACGAGCAGTACTTC
CDR3 protein: CASKEDSSNYDEQYF
clone size: few
V gene: TRBV2
D gene: -
CDR3 length: 15
J gene: TRBJ2-7

CDR3 DNA: TGTGCCAGCAGCTTAAGGGGGCCCTCCTACGAGCAGTACTTC
CDR3 protein: CASSLRGPSYEQYF
clone size: few
V gene: TRBV13
D gene: TRBD1
CDR3 length: 14
J gene: TRBJ2-7

CDR3 DNA: TGCGCCAGCAGCCAAGATTCTAGCGGGAGCACAGATACGCAGTATTTT
CDR3 protein: CASSQDSSGSTDTQYF
clone size: -
V gene: TRBV4-1
D gene: TRBD2
CDR3 length: 16
J gene: TRBJ2-3

CDR3 DNA: TGTGCCAGCAGCCCCACACTAGCGGGAAGACCCGAGCAGTACTTC
CDR3 protein: CASSPTLAGRPEQYF
clone size: -
V gene: TRBV11-2
D gene: TRBD2
CDR3 length: 15
J gene: TRBJ2-7

CDR3 DNA: TGTGCCAGCAGTTTAGCGGGAGGGCCGGGGAATGAGCAGTTCTTC
CDR3 protein: CASSLAGGPGNEQFF
clone size: -
V gene: TRBV28
D gene: TRBD2
CDR3 length: 15
J gene: TRBJ2-1

CDR3 DNA: TGTGCCAGCAGCTTAGTCGGGGCAGCTAATGAAAAACTGTTTTTT
CDR3 protein: CASSLVGAANEKLFF
clone size: -
V gene: TRBV7-2
D gene: -
CDR3 length: 15
J gene: TRBJ1-4

CDR3 DNA: TGTGCCAGCAGTTTGCTGGTTAGCTGGCCCCAGCATTTT
CDR3 protein: CASSLLVSWPQHF
clone size: -
V gene: TRBV27
D gene: -
CDR3 length: 13
J gene: TRBJ1-5

CDR3 DNA: TGTGCCAGTCAGTTCGGGACAGGACAGTTCAACTATGGCTACACCTTC
CDR3 protein: CASQFGTGQFNYGYTF
clone size: -
V gene: TRBV19
D gene: TRBD1
CDR3 length: 16
J gene: TRBJ1-2